This T cell receptor (beta chain) was documented in a study of blood T cell repertoires in COVID-19. At the level of the study: COVID-19 samples collected from the United States, Italy and Spain covered acute and convalescent phases. T cells, B-cell-depleted T cells, or PBMCs supplied cDNA or gDNA.

The CDR3 has 14 residues. The V and J ends lost 2 bases and 2 bases respectively, with 8 bases between them. CDR1 is MNHNY and CDR2 is SVGAGI in the germline V gene (reference sequence). Original analysis: Nucleated cell number was recorded as an estimate derived from reference gene primer amplification. Clones were read by immunoSEQ multiplex PCR, and TCRdb kept only the in-frame ones, dropping some. The V and J calls and clone size come from that table; D and trimming were worked out from the DNA. Here the sample spans some 260,000 clones, 70% to 90% being singletons. The chain carries TRBV6-6 and TRBJ2-3; D possibly corresponds to TRBD2 (6 bases). The sequenced material came from peripheral blood. The clonotype comes from a woman between 40 and 55 years old who had recovered from COVID-19. DNA of the CDR3: TGTGCCAGCAGTTACGGGCGGGACACAGATACGCAGTATTTT. Its translation: CASSYGRDTDTQYF.